The clone carrying this T cell receptor beta chain came up a few times. Its antigen is currently unknown. The data were taken from a study of vaccination and CD4 T cells after COVID-19. Study-level information: Each control was exposed to a CEFX pool, an HIV-1 Nef pool, or no peptide at all.

The CDR3 length is 14 residues. Germline CDR1 SGHTA, CDR2 FQGNSA. The ends were cut back, 1 base at V and 5 bases at J, with 9 bases in the middle. The treatment was: roughly 10-day PBMC culture with coronavirus spike peptide pools or control peptides (ViraFEST assay). IL-2 at 9.5 to 10 IU/ml and peptide pools at approximately 10 ug/ml were added to PBMCs cultured at approximately 2 million per well. Cultured CD4+ T-cell DNA underwent Oncomine TCR Beta short-read sequencing. MiXCR, run by TCRdb on the PCR reads, gives a single entry per CDR3 protein. The repertoire holds about 19,000 distinct CDR3 sequences, with approximately 31% as singletons.

The clonotype was recovered from a human donor with COVID-19. Sequencing was done on a sample of cultured CD4+ T cells from blood. The rearrangement links TRBV7-2 to TRBJ1-5; no clear D gene. The CDR3 reads CASSLGGDHQPQHF. The CDR3 nucleotides are TGTGCCAGCAGCTTAGGGGGAGACCATCAGCCCCAGCATTTT.